These T cell receptor beta chains were read from a single sample in a study of blood T cell repertoires in COVID-19. Sequencing was performed with immunoSEQ multiplex PCR; in TCRdb, only in-frame clones are kept and a portion is missing. The sample carries around 220,000 clones, around 80% recorded once. Sequencing was carried out using peripheral blood. The receptors shown here come from a woman over 75 with COVID-19, enrolled during active disease. Each CDR3 is given with its conserved first and last residue. D genes are given only for firm matches. The listing skips clone size in some rows; elsewhere it reads once, few, many or a size class.

J gene: TRBJ1-3
V gene: TRBV18
D gene: TRBD1
clone size: few
CDR3 protein: CASSRQGATGNTIYF
CDR3 DNA: TGTGCCAGCTCACGACAGGGGGCAACTGGAAACACCATATATTTT

J gene: TRBJ1-2
V gene: TRBV4-2
D gene: TRBD1
clone size: -
CDR3 protein: CASSQDQGGRYDGYTF
CDR3 DNA: TGTGCCAGCAGCCAAGACCAAGGGGGCCGGTACGATGGCTACACCTTC

J gene: TRBJ1-2
V gene: TRBV9
D gene: TRBD1
clone size: -
CDR3 protein: CASSSNLGTAYGYTF
CDR3 DNA: TGTGCCAGCAGCTCCAACCTCGGGACAGCTTATGGCTACACCTTC

J gene: TRBJ1-1
V gene: TRBV2
D gene: -
clone size: -
CDR3 protein: CASSVSRGSTEAFF
CDR3 DNA: TGTGCCAGCAGTGTATCGAGGGGGTCCACTGAAGCTTTCTTT

J gene: TRBJ2-1
V gene: TRBV11-2
D gene: TRBD2
clone size: -
CDR3 protein: CASSLAPRRLAGGGNEQFF
CDR3 DNA: TGTGCCAGCAGCTTAGCTCCCCGCAGACTAGCGGGAGGGGGGAATGAGCAGTTCTTC

J gene: TRBJ2-3
V gene: TRBV9
D gene: TRBD2
clone size: -
CDR3 protein: CASSISGGTDTQYF
CDR3 DNA: TGTGCCAGCAGCATTAGCGGGGGGACAGATACGCAGTATTTT

J gene: TRBJ2-2
V gene: TRBV6-5
D gene: -
clone size: -
CDR3 protein: CASRATVTGELFF
CDR3 DNA: TGTGCCAGCAGGGCGACAGTCACCGGGGAGCTGTTTTTT

J gene: TRBJ1-1
V gene: TRBV28
D gene: -
clone size: once
CDR3 protein: CASRKGGTNTEAFF
CDR3 DNA: TGTGCCAGCAGAAAGGGGGGGACAAACACTGAAGCTTTCTTT

J gene: TRBJ1-1
V gene: TRBV25-1
D gene: -
clone size: -
CDR3 protein: CASGLGAAATEAFF
CDR3 DNA: TGTGCCAGCGGCCTGGGGGCAGCCGCCACTGAAGCTTTCTTT

J gene: TRBJ1-5
V gene: TRBV10-3
D gene: -
clone size: -
CDR3 protein: CAISELPLYSNQPQHF
CDR3 DNA: TGTGCCATCAGTGAGTTACCACTTTATAGCAATCAGCCCCAGCATTTT

J gene: TRBJ2-7
V gene: TRBV5-1
D gene: TRBD2
clone size: -
CDR3 protein: CASSLGAGEFYEQYF
CDR3 DNA: TGCGCCAGCAGCTTGGGGGCGGGAGAGTTCTACGAGCAGTACTTC

J gene: TRBJ1-6
V gene: TRBV2
D gene: TRBD1
clone size: -
CDR3 protein: CASLWGQTYNSPLHF
CDR3 DNA: TGTGCCAGCCTCTGGGGACAGACCTATAATTCACCCCTCCACTTT

J gene: TRBJ2-1
V gene: TRBV19
D gene: TRBD1
clone size: -
CDR3 protein: CATRDRGRAEGQFF
CDR3 DNA: TGTGCCACCAGAGACAGGGGGCGGGCGGAGGGGCAGTTCTTC

J gene: TRBJ2-1
V gene: TRBV5-1
D gene: TRBD2
clone size: -
CDR3 protein: CASSSRTGGGHEQFF
CDR3 DNA: TGCGCCAGCAGCTCCCGGACTGGCGGGGGACATGAGCAGTTCTTC

J gene: TRBJ1-4
V gene: TRBV18
D gene: -
clone size: -
CDR3 protein: CASSPPTNEKLFF
CDR3 DNA: TGTGCCAGCTCACCACCGACAAATGAAAAACTGTTTTTT

J gene: TRBJ2-5
V gene: TRBV7-9
D gene: TRBD1
clone size: once
CDR3 protein: CASSLAPHKTGGRETQYF
CDR3 DNA: TGTGCCAGCAGCTTAGCTCCTCATAAAACAGGGGGAAGGGAGACCCAGTACTTC

J gene: TRBJ1-2
V gene: TRBV3-1/TRBV3-2
D gene: -
clone size: -
CDR3 protein: CATTSGRYGYTF
CDR3 DNA: TGTGCCACCACATCAGGGCGCTATGGCTACACCTTC

J gene: TRBJ1-2
V gene: TRBV23-1
D gene: TRBD1
clone size: -
CDR3 protein: CASSQPGTGRGYTF
CDR3 DNA: TGCGCCAGCAGTCAACCAGGGACAGGGCGCGGCTACACCTTC

J gene: TRBJ1-5
V gene: TRBV14
D gene: -
clone size: -
CDR3 protein: CASSPGHNQPQHF
CDR3 DNA: TGTGCCAGCAGCCCAGGGCACAATCAGCCCCAGCATTTT

J gene: TRBJ2-3
V gene: TRBV5-1
D gene: -
clone size: -
CDR3 protein: CASSLGRGDTDTQYF
CDR3 DNA: TGCGCCAGCAGCTTGGGCAGGGGCGACACAGATACGCAGTATTTT

J gene: TRBJ2-1
V gene: TRBV6-5
D gene: TRBD1
clone size: -
CDR3 protein: CASSYLGQGVYNEQFF
CDR3 DNA: TGTGCCAGCAGTTACCTGGGACAGGGGGTTTACAATGAGCAGTTCTTC

J gene: TRBJ1-1
V gene: TRBV2
D gene: TRBD1
clone size: -
CDR3 protein: CASRRTGRGTEAFF
CDR3 DNA: TGTGCCAGTAGACGGACAGGGAGAGGGACTGAAGCTTTCTTT

J gene: TRBJ2-7
V gene: TRBV5-4
D gene: -
clone size: -
CDR3 protein: CASSLSTTYEQYF
CDR3 DNA: TGTGCCAGCAGCTTGTCCACAACCTACGAGCAGTACTTC

J gene: TRBJ2-2
V gene: TRBV5-6
D gene: -
clone size: few
CDR3 protein: CASSFQGELFF
CDR3 DNA: TGTGCCAGCAGCTTCCAGGGGGAGCTGTTTTTT

J gene: TRBJ2-4
V gene: TRBV4-1
D gene: -
clone size: once
CDR3 protein: CASSQEAQGNIQYF
CDR3 DNA: TGCGCCAGCAGCCAAGAGGCCCAGGGAAACATTCAGTACTTC

J gene: TRBJ2-1
V gene: TRBV3-1/TRBV3-2
D gene: TRBD2
clone size: -
CDR3 protein: CASSQEGLAGGIEQFF
CDR3 DNA: TGTGCCAGCAGCCAAGAGGGGCTAGCGGGGGGAATTGAGCAGTTCTTC

J gene: TRBJ2-1
V gene: TRBV7-2
D gene: -
clone size: few
CDR3 protein: CASSPSSFGYNEQFF
CDR3 DNA: TGTGCCAGCAGCCCCTCTAGTTTCGGCTACAATGAGCAGTTCTTC

J gene: TRBJ1-2
V gene: TRBV5-4
D gene: -
clone size: -
CDR3 protein: CASSTTGSYGYTF
CDR3 DNA: TGTGCCAGCAGCACTACAGGGAGCTATGGCTACACCTTC

J gene: TRBJ1-3
V gene: TRBV11-2
D gene: -
clone size: -
CDR3 protein: CASSLGQGYGNTIYF
CDR3 DNA: TGTGCCAGCAGCTTAGGCCAGGGATATGGAAACACCATATATTTT

J gene: TRBJ1-1
V gene: TRBV10-3
D gene: -
clone size: -
CDR3 protein: CATTPQGENTEAFF
CDR3 DNA: TGTGCCACAACACCACAGGGAGAGAACACTGAAGCTTTCTTT

J gene: TRBJ2-2
V gene: TRBV10-3
D gene: TRBD2
clone size: -
CDR3 protein: CAISEPRGGGPPGELFF
CDR3 DNA: TGTGCCATCAGTGAGCCCCGGGGCGGGGGGCCCCCCGGGGAGCTGTTTTTT

J gene: TRBJ2-4
V gene: TRBV27
D gene: -
clone size: -
CDR3 protein: CASSPWGVGVAKNIQYF
CDR3 DNA: TGTGCCAGCAGTCCTTGGGGGGTCGGGGTTGCCAAAAACATTCAGTACTTC

J gene: TRBJ2-6
V gene: TRBV7-3
D gene: -
clone size: once
CDR3 protein: CASSRGSGANVLTF
CDR3 DNA: TGTGCCAGCAGCCGAGGGTCAGGGGCCAACGTCCTGACTTTC

J gene: TRBJ2-3
V gene: TRBV5-4
D gene: -
clone size: -
CDR3 protein: CASSFQGGGTDTQYF
CDR3 DNA: TGTGCCAGCAGCTTCCAAGGGGGAGGCACAGATACGCAGTATTTT

J gene: TRBJ1-1
V gene: TRBV5-1
D gene: TRBD1
clone size: -
CDR3 protein: CASSSGQGARTEAFF
CDR3 DNA: TGCGCCAGCAGCTCGGGACAGGGGGCAAGGACTGAAGCTTTCTTT

J gene: TRBJ2-2
V gene: TRBV27
D gene: TRBD2
clone size: -
CDR3 protein: CASFRFGRTGELFF
CDR3 DNA: TGTGCCAGCTTTCGTTTCGGGAGGACCGGGGAGCTGTTTTTT

J gene: TRBJ2-5
V gene: TRBV9
D gene: -
clone size: -
CDR3 protein: CASSLDGGQETQYF
CDR3 DNA: TGTGCCAGCAGCCTCGATGGGGGGCAAGAGACCCAGTACTTC

J gene: TRBJ1-6
V gene: TRBV27
D gene: TRBD1
clone size: few
CDR3 protein: CASRQGASPLHF
CDR3 DNA: TGTGCCAGCAGACAGGGGGCTTCACCCCTCCACTTT

J gene: TRBJ1-2
V gene: TRBV3-1/TRBV3-2
D gene: -
clone size: -
CDR3 protein: CASSQEDTWGGYTF
CDR3 DNA: TGTGCCAGCAGCCAAGAGGACACCTGGGGTGGCTACACCTTC

J gene: TRBJ2-3
V gene: TRBV18
D gene: TRBD1
clone size: few
CDR3 protein: CASSLRQGSSTDTQYF
CDR3 DNA: TGTGCCAGCTCACTTCGACAGGGTAGTAGCACAGATACGCAGTATTTT

J gene: TRBJ1-2
V gene: TRBV7-3
D gene: -
clone size: -
CDR3 protein: CASSAGTYYGYTF
CDR3 DNA: TGTGCCAGCAGCGCCGGGACATACTATGGCTACACCTTC

J gene: TRBJ2-1
V gene: TRBV19
D gene: TRBD2
clone size: -
CDR3 protein: CASSIRSGLASNEQFF
CDR3 DNA: TGTGCCAGTAGTATTCGGTCGGGACTAGCCTCCAATGAGCAGTTCTTC

J gene: TRBJ1-2
V gene: TRBV19
D gene: -
clone size: -
CDR3 protein: CASSWTAGYGYTF
CDR3 DNA: TGTGCCAGTAGCTGGACTGCCGGCTATGGCTACACCTTC

J gene: TRBJ1-4
V gene: TRBV19
D gene: -
clone size: once
CDR3 protein: CASSQVPAEKLFF
CDR3 DNA: TGTGCCAGTAGTCAGGTCCCGGCTGAAAAACTGTTTTTT

J gene: TRBJ1-1
V gene: TRBV5-1
D gene: -
clone size: -
CDR3 protein: CASSLEGNTEAFF
CDR3 DNA: TGCGCCAGCAGCTTAGAGGGGAACACTGAAGCTTTCTTT

J gene: TRBJ2-3
V gene: TRBV18
D gene: TRBD1
clone size: -
CDR3 protein: CASSPLAPTGASGTQYF
CDR3 DNA: TGTGCCAGCTCACCCCTAGCTCCAACAGGGGCCTCAGGTACGCAGTATTTT